This entry lists 10 T cell receptor beta chains sequenced from one sample in a study of cytomegalovirus exposure and HLA in healthy donors. Primers: 60 Vbeta forward and 13 Jbeta reverse. Produced via immunoSEQ multiplex PCR; TCRdb's table is partial and in-frame only. The sample records 200,000 or so clones, roughly four fifths being singletons. Sequencing was done on a sample of PBMCs. Source of these receptors: a girl between 10 and 17 years old in good health and CMV-seronegative.

This clone was observed a few times. This chain links TRBV2 with TRBJ2-7; D unclear. The germline V and J ends were trimmed by 7 bases and 3 bases, with 13 bases remaining between them. The CDR3 is made up of 13 amino acids. Germline CDR1 and CDR2: SNHLY and FYNNEI. The CDR3 reads CASMVGRHYEQYF. The CDR3 nucleotides read TGTGCCAGCATGGTAGGCCGACACTACGAGCAGTACTTC.

A single count supports this clone. The chain carries TRBV6-1 and TRBJ1-2, with 7 nucleotides matching TRBD1. CDR1 is MNHNS and CDR2 is SASEGT in the germline V gene. CDR3 size: 13 residues. V trimming: 5 bases; J trimming: 4 bases; junction bases outside the gene matches: 4. Here the CDR3 reads CASSMGQFYGYTF. DNA of the CDR3: TGTGCCAGCAGTATGGGACAGTTCTATGGCTACACCTTC.

J is TRBJ1-1 and V is TRBV5-1, with TRBD1 as a possible D gene (5 bases). The germline CDR1 and CDR2 sequences are SGHRS and YFSETQ. V shed 3 bases and J shed 1 base, with 16 bases lying between them. The CDR3 is 16 residues long. The CDR3 reads CASSWDRLEGNTEAFF. CDR3 sequence (DNA): TGCGCCAGCAGCTGGGACCGATTGGAGGGGAACACTGAAGCTTTCTTT.

This chain joins TRBV7-3 and TRBJ2-1; D remains unclear. The CDR3 sequence is 15 residues long. Trimming removed 2 bases from V and 0 bases from J, with 8 bases in between. Per the germline V gene, CDR1 is SGHTA and CDR2 is FQGTGA. The CDR3 region has the DNA TGTGCCAGCAGCTTAGGGCCCTCCTCCTACAATGAGCAGTTCTTC. This codes for CASSLGPSSYNEQFF.

The CDR3 nucleotides are TGCGCCAGCAGCTATAGCGGGAGGGCCACCACAGATACGCAGTATTTT. It codes for CASSYSGRATTDTQYF. This rearrangement joins TRBV5-1 to TRBJ2-3; 11 bases map to TRBD2. This CDR3 comprises 16 residues. Per germline, CDR1 SGHRS and CDR2 YFSETQ. The V gene end was trimmed by 3 bases and the J gene end by 2 bases; junction bases not matched to a gene: 5.

This chain connects TRBV29-1 to TRBJ1-1, with D unclear. CDR1 SQVTM and CDR2 ANQGSEA come from the germline V gene. The CDR3 runs to 15 residues. The CDR3 coding sequence is TGCAGTCTCTTGCCCGTTGAGATTTTATCGACTGAAGCTTTCTTT. It is translated as CSLLPVEILSTEAFF. Full variable domain (rest looked up from reference TRBV29-1 and TRBJ1-1): SAVISQKPSRDICQRGTSLTIQCQVDSQVTMMFWYRQQPGQSLTLIATANQGSEATYESGFVIDKFPISRPNLTFSTLTVSNMSPEDSSIYLCSLLPVEILSTEAFFGQGTRLTVV.

CDR3 region: CASSREKGTDTQYF. The CDR3, as DNA: TGTGCCAGCAGCCGAGAGAAAGGCACAGATACGCAGTATTTT. The V and J genes are TRBV2 and TRBJ2-3, with D hard to call. V lost 6 bases to trimming and J lost 1 base, with 11 bases between them. From germline, CDR1 is SNHLY and CDR2 FYNNEI. This CDR3 comprises 14 residues.

In DNA, the CDR3 is TGTGCCAGCGTGGAGGGCATGAACACTGAAGCTTTCTTT. Its translation is CASVEGMNTEAFF. The chain uses TRBV2 and TRBJ1-1; D is undetermined. CDR3 length: 13 amino acids. V shed 8 bases and J shed 0 bases, with 10 bases lying between them. Looked up from germline, CDR1 is SNHLY and CDR2 is FYNNEI.

The V and J genes are TRBV27 and TRBJ2-2; the D gene is possibly TRBD1 (5 bases). V was cut by 3 bases and J by 6 bases, with 17 bases left in between. The CDR3 runs 16 residues. Per germline, CDR1 MNHEY and CDR2 SMNVEV (reference sequence). The CDR3 protein is CASSLWGLETSGELFF. The CDR3 bases are TGTGCCAGCAGTTTGTGGGGCTTAGAGACGTCCGGGGAGCTGTTTTTT.

The genes are TRBV27 and TRBJ2-5; a possible D gene is TRBD2 (5 bases). Germline CDR1 is MNHEY and CDR2 is SMNVEV (reference sequence). Trimming stripped 3 bases from V and 2 bases from J, with 10 bases between. The CDR3 is 14 amino acids. CDR3 sequence: CASSLRGRQETQYF. DNA for the CDR3: TGTGCCAGCAGTTTGCGAGGGCGGCAAGAGACCCAGTACTTC.